This T cell receptor beta chain was sequenced for a study of blood T cell repertoires in COVID-19 (TCRdb year 2020). Background for the entire study: Collaborator samples came from the United States, Italy and Spain and covered acute and convalescent phases of COVID-19. The material from the prospective study consisted of cDNA or gDNA derived from T cells, B-cell-depleted T cells, or PBMCs. Subjects who had been exposed to COVID-19, were actively infected with it, or had recovered from it provided the deeply sampled blood TCRbeta repertoires that made up the dataset. The repertoires were made available in a free public database intended to serve as a resource for research on the immune response to SARS-CoV-2. Samples came from the ongoing ImmuneRACE study (first 160 participants) plus 1,254 subjects from 6 global collaborators. Sample metadata almost always included a de-identified subject ID, COVID-19 status, age in years and sex. Where available, HLA class I and class II types were obtained from metadata supplied by the sample provider rather than from assay-based typing.

Note on this clone: Its recognized antigen is unknown. It has no much larger one-base neighbor in the sample; base qualities were not kept.

TCRbeta CDR3 regions were amplified from genomic DNA by means of the immunoSEQ Assay, a bias-controlled multiplex PCR. In the paper's pipeline: Within the assay, amplification of reference gene primers was used to estimate how many nucleated cells each sample contained. To quantify the absolute abundance of each unique TCRbeta CDR3 rearrangement, sequence reads were collapsed and filtered. Productive Simpson clonality was computed per sample as the square root of Simpson's diversity index over productive rearrangements. The table was pulled from immuneACCESS by TCRdb, which kept in-frame rearrangements only. Such tables lose some clones; where checked, under half of the loss comes from unresolved V genes, and the rest has no known cause. V, J and clone size reflect that table, while D and trimming were determined from the DNA. This sample has 100,000 to 150,000 clones in its table, and over 75% of those were observed once. About a quarter of the sample is held by the ten biggest clonotypes.

Whole blood was collected in K2EDTA tubes by collaborating institutions according to the institutions' own protocols. Collaborator samples were shipped for TCRbeta analysis as frozen whole blood, isolated PBMCs, or DNA extracted from either sample type. For CDR1 and CDR2, the germline V gene lists ENHRY and SYGVKD. The junction shows trimming of 6 bases on V and 10 bases on J, plus 19 bases between the germline ends. The CDR3 runs 15 amino acids, cysteine and phenylalanine included. This entry keeps only the CDR3 DNA: 45 bases, framed from base 1. Paper-wide results and their limitations: The amount of clinical and demographic metadata varied by source and participant and was provided uncurated.

The clonotype was recovered from an elderly woman with acute or convalescent COVID-19. The chain is assembled from TRBV10-3 and TRBJ1-6, with a tentative D gene TRBD1 over 5 matching bases. Sequencing was performed on peripheral blood. The DNA reads as follows: TGTGCCATCAGATCCCCTTGGGGGGGAGGATCACCCCTCCACTTT. This encodes CAIRSPWGGGSPLHF.